The 29 T cell receptor beta chains below were found in one sample sequenced in a study of blood T cell repertoires in COVID-19. TCRdb's copy holds only in-frame clones and misses some; the assay was immunoSEQ multiplex PCR. Among fewer than 300,000 clones listed, about four fifths were seen once. Sequenced material: PBMCs or T cells enriched from blood (not recorded which). These receptors were collected from a man aged 35 to 55 who had been exposed to COVID-19.

The chain recombines TRBV6-4 with TRBJ2-2, with 10 positions matching TRBD1. Germline assignment: CDR1 MRHNA and CDR2 SNTAGT. With V trimmed by 7 bases and J by 4 bases, 6 bases remained unmatched. The CDR3 extends over 15 amino acids. The CDR3 reads CASKSRTGGTGELFF. The CDR3 DNA reads TGTGCCAGCAAGTCGAGGACAGGGGGCACCGGGGAGCTGTTTTTT.

The chain is built from TRBV12-3 or TRBV12-4 and TRBJ2-7; maybe TRBD1 (6 bases). The V and J ends lost 6 bases and 3 bases respectively, with 9 bases between them. This CDR3 spans 12 amino acids. The CDR3: CASRGGYYEQYF. The CDR3 DNA reads TGTGCCAGCAGAGGGGGATACTACGAGCAGTACTTC.

The chain joins TRBV7-3 to TRBJ2-5, with D possibly matching TRBD1 (6 bases). CDR1 SGHTA and CDR2 FQGTGA come from the germline V gene. Trimming pared 0 bases from V and 3 bases from J, leaving 14 bases between. This CDR3 has 16 amino acids. Here the CDR3 reads CASSLTSERGKETQYF. In nucleotides, the CDR3 is TGTGCCAGCAGCTTAACGTCCGAAAGGGGGAAAGAGACCCAGTACTTC.

This chain joins TRBV19 and TRBJ2-2; D possibly corresponds to TRBD2 (6 bases). CDR1 is LNHDA, CDR2 SQIVND, per germline (reference sequence). This CDR3 has 16 residues. V gave up 5 bases and J gave up 0 bases, with 13 bases separating them. The CDR3 nucleotides read TGTGCCAGTAGTTTTTTCCTAGCGACGAACACCGGGGAGCTGTTTTTT. Translated: CASSFFLATNTGELFF.

The chain couples TRBV19 to TRBJ2-3; 12 bases map to TRBD2. The length of the CDR3 is 18 residues. Germline CDR1 is LNHDA and CDR2 is SQIVND (reference sequence). V dropped 8 bases and J dropped 4; count of bases not matched to a gene: 16. CDR3: CASAPSGRVNPRSDTQYF. The CDR3 DNA follows: TGTGCCAGTGCCCCTAGCGGGAGGGTTAACCCCCGGTCAGATACGCAGTATTTT.

The rearrangement joins TRBV18 to TRBJ1-2, with 8 bases fitting TRBD1. The CDR3 is 17 residues long. The germline V gene encodes CDR1 KGHSH and CDR2 LQKENI. The V segment lost 2 bases and the J segment 6 bases; nucleotides outside the gene matches: 14. This CDR3 reads CASSPTNRDRNLNGYTF. The CDR3 DNA reads as TGTGCCAGCTCACCAACCAACCGGGACAGGAATCTCAATGGCTACACCTTC.

This chain connects TRBV29-1 to TRBJ2-1; 10 bases fit TRBD1. CDR3 length: 14 amino acids. CDR1 and CDR2 from the germline V gene are SQVTM and ANQGSEA. Trimming at V came to 4 bases and at J to 3 bases, leaving 3 bases not matched to a gene. CDR3 coding DNA: TGCAGCGTTGTCCGGGACAGGGGCTACAATGAGCAGTTCTTC. Encoded protein: CSVVRDRGYNEQFF.

This clone came up once. This rearrangement joins TRBV19 to TRBJ1-2; no clear D. Trimming pared 2 bases from V and 3 bases from J, leaving 10 bases between. CDR3 size: 14 residues. Germline V gene sequence: CDR1 LNHDA, CDR2 SQIVND (reference sequence). The CDR3 sequence is CASSITPKDYGYTF. In DNA, the CDR3 is TGTGCCAGTAGTATAACACCGAAAGACTATGGCTACACCTTC.

The rearrangement joins TRBV30 to TRBJ1-3; D may be TRBD1 (6 bases). This CDR3 is built from 13 residues. Germline CDR1 reads GTSNPN; CDR2 reads SVGIG (reference sequence). V lost 5 bases, J lost 1 base, and 9 bases lay in between. In DNA form, the CDR3 reads TGTGCCTGGTCAGGGGATTCTGGAAACACCATATATTTT. Translating it yields CAWSGDSGNTIYF.

This chain's CDR3 is CSARGGYGYTF. The CDR3 nucleotides read TGCAGTGCTAGGGGGGGATATGGCTACACCTTC. The chain has TRBV20-1 and TRBJ1-2, with a weak D call TRBD1 (5 bases). The CDR3 totals 11 residues. Germline CDR1 and CDR2: DFQATT and SNEGSKA (reference sequence). V was shortened by 3 bases and J by 5 bases, with 7 bases between the two germline ends.

This rearrangement joins TRBV7-6 to TRBJ2-3, with D tentatively TRBD2 (7 bases). CDR3 length: 14 residues. Germline V CDR1 and CDR2: SGHVS, FNYEAQ. V lost 2 bases, J lost 5 bases, and 11 bases lay in between. CDR3 residues: CASSLIGGEDTQYF. The CDR3, as DNA: TGTGCCAGCAGCTTAATAGGGGGGGAAGATACGCAGTATTTT.

The CDR3 spells CASSLGGGGRTEAFF. The CDR3 DNA reads TGTGCCAGCAGCCTCGGGGGGGGCGGACGAACTGAAGCTTTCTTT. The rearrangement uses TRBV9 and TRBJ1-1, with TRBD1 as a possible D gene (6 bases). V lost 4 bases and J lost 5, with 18 bases in between. Looked up from germline, CDR1 is SGDLS and CDR2 is YYNGEE. This CDR3 comprises 15 residues.

The chain recombines TRBV28 with TRBJ1-2; TRBD1 matches 8 bases. V lost 4 bases, J lost 5 bases, and 6 bases stayed unmatched. Per the germline V gene, CDR1 is MDHEN and CDR2 is SYDVKM. CDR3 size: 14 residues. This CDR3 is CASSSGQDLYGYTF. As DNA, the CDR3 is TGTGCCAGCAGTTCGGGACAGGATTTATATGGCTACACCTTC.

The gene calls are TRBV28 and TRBJ1-1; D remains ambiguous. Trimming left V 4 bases short and J 1 base short, with 7 bases between. CDR1 is MDHEN, CDR2 SYDVKM, per germline. The CDR3 length is 13 residues. CDR3 region: CASSSGRNTEAFF. CDR3 in DNA: TGTGCCAGCAGTTCGGGGAGGAACACTGAAGCTTTCTTT.

The chain carries TRBV18 and TRBJ2-5, with 8 bases that match TRBD2. The germline V gene has CDR1 KGHSH and CDR2 LQKENI. The CDR3 totals 16 residues. V shed 3 bases and J 1 base; nucleotides not matched to a gene: 7. The CDR3 coding sequence is TGTGCCAGCTCACCGACCCTAAGCGGGAGCCAAGAGACCCAGTACTTC. Amino acid sequence: CASSPTLSGSQETQYF.

The chain has TRBV14 and TRBJ1-5, with D uncertain. CDR1 SGHDN and CDR2 FVKESK come from the germline V gene. Between the trimmed V and J ends, which lost 1 base and 6 bases, there was a span of 7 bases. This CDR3 spans 13 amino acids. The CDR3 bases are TGTGCCAGCAGCCAAGGACCGGGTCAGCCCCAGCATTTT. Translating gives CASSQGPGQPQHF.

This clone was seen a handful of times. The rearrangement joins TRBV7-8 to TRBJ2-7; D is unresolved. The germline V gene encodes CDR1 SGHVS and CDR2 FQNEAQ. CDR3 length equals 14 residues. V was shortened by 5 bases and J by 0 bases, with 11 bases between the two germline ends. Written as DNA, the CDR3 is TGTGCCAGCAGCACCGGCCCAGGCTCCTACGAGCAGTACTTC. Amino acid sequence: CASSTGPGSYEQYF.

J is TRBJ2-1 and V is TRBV11-1, with TRBD2 matching 10 bases. V lost 1 base and J lost 9; bases outside the gene matches: 9. CDR3 size: 16 residues. Germline CDR1 and CDR2: SGHAT and FQDESV (reference sequence). The CDR3 nucleotides read TGTGCCAGCAGCTTAGGGGGGCTAGCGGGAGACCGTGAGCAGTTCTTC. Amino acids: CASSLGGLAGDREQFF.

This clone has at least ten counts. The genes are TRBV7-9 and TRBJ2-3; TRBD1 is a possible D gene (6 bases). This CDR3 comprises 18 residues. V shed 5 bases and J shed 4 bases, with 25 bases lying between them. CDR1 and CDR2 from the germline V gene are SEHNR and FQNEAQ (reference sequence). In nucleotides, the CDR3 is TGTGCCAGCAGCCGCGCCACAGGGAAGTTTCTCCTACCAGATACGCAGTATTTT. The encoded protein is CASSRATGKFLLPDTQYF.

The rearrangement links TRBV2 to TRBJ1-3; 8 bases line up with TRBD1. The CDR3 is made up of 13 amino acids. Germline CDR1 reads SNHLY; CDR2 reads FYNNEI. The CDR3 loop reads CGEQGEDGNTIYF. The CDR3 DNA is TGTGGCGAACAGGGGGAAGATGGAAACACCATATATTTT.

V usage is TRBV4-1 and J usage is TRBJ2-1; D unclear. Trimming removed 4 bases from V and 1 base from J, with 11 bases in between. The CDR3 consists of 15 residues. Germline V gene lookup returns CDR1 MGHRA and CDR2 YSYEKL. The CDR3 loop reads CASSPAGRSYNEQFF. The CDR3 nucleotides read TGCGCCAGCAGCCCGGCAGGCCGGTCCTACAATGAGCAGTTCTTC.

This clone was seen only a few times. CDR3 DNA: TGTGCCAGCAGTGAGGGAAGCTCCTACGAGCAGTACTTC. Translated, it gives CASSEGSSYEQYF. The V gene is TRBV9, the J gene TRBJ2-7; D may be TRBD2 (5 bases). With 5 bases removed from V and 0 bases from J, the gap between germline ends came to 9 bases. Germline CDR1 is SGDLS and CDR2 is YYNGEE. The CDR3 is 13 residues long.

This chain links TRBV19 with TRBJ2-2; D not resolved. This CDR3 region has 14 residues. V was clipped by 1 base and J by 4 bases, with 7 bases between them. Per germline, CDR1 LNHDA and CDR2 SQIVND (reference sequence). The CDR3 DNA is TGTGCCAGTAGTATAGGGCAGGCCACCGGGGAGCTGTTTTTT. It translates to CASSIGQATGELFF.

This rearrangement joins TRBV6-1 to TRBJ1-3; D is uncertain. With 3 bases removed from V and 0 bases from J, the gap between germline ends came to 9 bases. The CDR3 totals 15 residues. Germline loops: CDR1 MNHNS, CDR2 SASEGT. The CDR3 loop is CASSEQANSGNTIYF. The CDR3 nucleotides read TGTGCCAGCAGTGAGCAGGCGAACTCTGGAAACACCATATATTTT.

This rearrangement joins TRBV3-1 (or the pseudogene TRBV3-2) to TRBJ1-4; D unclear. V lost 4 bases, J lost 1 base, and 13 bases lay in between. This CDR3 has 16 amino acids. From germline, CDR1 is LGHDT and CDR2 YNNKEL (reference sequence). The CDR3 loop reads CASSPLRSITNEKLFF. In DNA, the CDR3 is TGTGCCAGCAGCCCCTTGAGAAGCATAACTAATGAAAAACTGTTTTTT.

The gene calls are TRBV3-1 (or the pseudogene TRBV3-2) and TRBJ1-6; D ambiguous. This CDR3 comprises 14 residues. Trimming cost V 7 bases and J 8 bases, with 15 bases left between them. Germline CDR1 reads LGHDT; CDR2 reads YNNKEL (reference sequence). CDR3 protein: CASTRGSRDSPLHF. CDR3 DNA: TGTGCCAGCACCCGAGGGAGCCGAGATTCACCCCTCCACTTT.

The rearrangement joins TRBV6-1 to TRBJ1-5; maybe TRBD1 (6 bases). Trimming stripped 2 bases from V and 9 bases from J, with 17 bases between. Per germline, CDR1 MNHNS and CDR2 SASEGT. The CDR3 spans 15 residues. The CDR3 DNA is TGTGCCAGCAGTGAAACACAGGGCTCTCGGCGGCCCCAGCATTTT. It translates to CASSETQGSRRPQHF.

The chain uses TRBV18 and TRBJ1-3; D uncertain. Germline CDR1 reads KGHSH; CDR2 reads LQKENI. V was pared by 3 bases and J by 4 bases, with 16 bases between. The CDR3 covers 16 residues. CDR3 loop: CASSPMGQIEGNTIYF. DNA for the CDR3: TGTGCCAGCTCACCCATGGGCCAGATAGAAGGAAACACCATATATTTT. Filled out from reference TRBV18 and TRBJ1-3, the complete variable domain reads NAGVMQNPRHLVRRRGQEARLRCSPMKGHSHVYWYRQLPEEGLKFMVYLQKENIIDESGMPKERFSAEFPKEGPSILRIQQVVRGDSAAYFCASSPMGQIEGNTIYFGEGSWLTVV.

This chain joins TRBV18 and TRBJ2-5; a possible D gene is TRBD2 (5 bases). CDR3 length: 16 amino acids. The germline V gene encodes CDR1 KGHSH and CDR2 LQKENI. The V end was cut by 3 bases, the J end by 1 base, with 15 bases between. CDR3 loop: CASSPYLRAAQETQYF. CDR3 in DNA: TGTGCCAGCTCACCTTATTTGCGGGCAGCCCAAGAGACCCAGTACTTC.